This TCR beta chain was documented in a study of T cell repertoires in cytomegalovirus infection. For the study at large: Public signatures in TCR beta pointed to CMV infection and matching HLA type.

V lost 1 base and J lost 6, with 7 bases in between. The CDR3 is made up of 13 amino acids. Germline CDR1 SGHVS, CDR2 FNYEAQ. This clonotype was counted between two and nine times. MiXCR was run by TCRdb on the reads, yielding one entry per CDR3 protein. The data show 250,000 to 300,000 distinct CDR3 sequences, roughly 25% seen once. The sequenced sample was PBMCs. The receptor comes from a human donor in good health (CMV status not recorded). Some clones in this sample may be carry-over from other donors' samples. The V call is TRBV7-6, the J call TRBJ1-5; D remains ambiguous. The CDR3 nucleotides read TGTGCCAGCAGCTTAGAAGACGGTCAGCCCCAGCATTTT. Translating it yields CASSLEDGQPQHF.